The 26 T cell receptor beta chains below were found in one sample sequenced in a study of post-analysis software for immune sequencing data. Which antigens these TCRs recognize remains unknown. General study results and limits: TRBV segments more frequent in patients than in controls numbered roughly 5 and included TRBV5-6, TRBV5-1 and TRBV20-1.

Prepared TCR beta cDNA libraries contained unique molecular identifiers. From the PCR reads, TCRdb called clonotypes with MiXCR, one entry per CDR3 protein. Among about 430,000 distinct CDR3 sequences listed, approximately 42% were seen once. What was sequenced was blood. These receptors all stem from a girl aged 2 to 10 with multiple sclerosis.

The table lists this clonotype with a few counts. The chain carries TRBV6-5 and TRBJ2-5; a possible D gene is TRBD1 (6 bases). There are 16 residues in the CDR3. V shed 0 bases and J shed 5 bases, with 16 bases lying between them. Germline CDR1 is MNHEY and CDR2 is SVGAGI. The CDR3 loop is CASSYSSTTGMETQYF. Here the CDR3 DNA reads TGTGCCAGCAGTTACTCGAGTACCACAGGGATGGAGACCCAGTACTTC.

The chain joins TRBV12-3 or TRBV12-4 to TRBJ2-1; D is undetermined. Trimming stripped 7 bases from V and 8 bases from J, with 9 bases between. CDR3 length: 11 residues. CDR3 sequence: CASTLLDEQFF. The CDR3 DNA sequence: TGTGCCAGCACACTCCTTGATGAGCAGTTCTTC.

The V and J genes are TRBV29-1 and TRBJ2-5; 11 positions agree with TRBD2. V trimming: 4 bases; J trimming: 1 base; junction bases outside the gene matches: 5. Germline V gene sequence: CDR1 SQVTM, CDR2 ANQGSEA. This CDR3 contains 15 residues. This CDR3 is CSVGETSGVQETQYF. Written as DNA, the CDR3 is TGCAGCGTTGGAGAGACTAGCGGGGTCCAAGAGACCCAGTACTTC. The full variable domain, rest sourced from reference TRBV29-1 and TRBJ2-5, is SAVISQKPSRDICQRGTSLTIQCQVDSQVTMMFWYRQQPGQSLTLIATANQGSEATYESGFVIDKFPISRPNLTFSTLTVSNMSPEDSSIYLCSVGETSGVQETQYFGPGTRLLVL.

CDR3 in DNA: TGCAGTTCCTGGGTAGCGGGGAGCACAGATACGCAGTATTTT. It codes for CSSWVAGSTDTQYF. V usage is TRBV20-1 and J usage is TRBJ2-3; 8 bases agree with TRBD2. CDR1 DFQATT and CDR2 SNEGSKA come from the germline V gene (reference sequence). There are 14 residues in the CDR3. Losses at the gene ends were 8 bases for V and 0 bases for J; bases not matched to a gene: 7.

The sample holds many counts of this clonotype. This chain links TRBV18 with TRBJ2-7; 9 bases match TRBD2. This CDR3 has 17 residues. J lost 2 bases, V lost 4 bases, and 12 bases had no gene match. Germline V gene data show CDR1 as KGHSH and CDR2 as LQKENI. The CDR3 sequence is CASSLQGGLALTYEQYF. CDR3 DNA sequence: TGTGCCAGCTCACTTCAGGGCGGACTAGCGCTTACCTACGAGCAGTACTTC.

The chain combines TRBV28 with TRBJ1-1; 9 nucleotides match TRBD1. This CDR3 comprises 12 residues. Losses at the gene ends were 2 bases for V and 10 bases for J; bases not matched to a gene: 2. Per the germline V gene, CDR1 is MDHEN and CDR2 is SYDVKM. The CDR3 loop is CASSLNRGRAFF. In nucleotides, the CDR3 is TGTGCCAGCAGTTTAAACAGGGGGCGAGCTTTCTTT.

The V and J genes are TRBV20-1 and TRBJ1-5; the D gene is possibly TRBD1 (6 bases). The germline V gene encodes CDR1 DFQATT and CDR2 SNEGSKA (reference sequence). This CDR3 is 15 amino acids long. V lost 5 bases and J lost 3, with 17 bases in between. CDR3 coding DNA: TGCAGTGCTTTGGTGTCGGGGGCGACCAATCAGCCCCAGCATTTT. Its translation: CSALVSGATNQPQHF.

This clonotype was seen a handful of times. The chain carries TRBV6-5 and TRBJ1-2, with D possibly being TRBD1 (6 bases). The CDR3 consists of 13 residues. Trimming pared 2 bases from V and 5 bases from J, leaving 9 bases between. The V gene's germline CDR1 is MNHEY and CDR2 SVGAGI. The CDR3 DNA reads as TGTGCCAGCAGTTACGGGGGGGCATATGGCTACACCTTC. Protein sequence: CASSYGGAYGYTF.

This clonotype was found a few times. V gene TRBV10-1 combines with J gene TRBJ2-3; D unresolved. V gave up 3 bases and J gave up 2 bases, with 6 bases separating them. The germline gives CDR1 WNHNN, CDR2 SYGVQD (reference sequence). The CDR3 is made up of 13 amino acids. This chain's CDR3 is CASSEADTDTQYF. In DNA form, the CDR3 reads TGCGCCAGCAGTGAAGCAGACACAGATACGCAGTATTTT.

The chain links TRBV12-3 or TRBV12-4 to TRBJ1-2, with D hard to call. This CDR3 comprises 12 residues. Trimming removed 5 bases from V and 9 bases from J, with 13 bases in between. Written as DNA, the CDR3 is TGTGCCAGCAGTCCTCGGGTGGGTAGCTACACCTTC. Amino acids: CASSPRVGSYTF.

This rearrangement joins TRBV30 to TRBJ2-5; D remains ambiguous. The CDR3 totals 15 residues. Germline-derived CDR1 and CDR2 are GTSNPN and SVGIG (reference sequence). V was clipped by 1 base and J by 2 bases, with 14 bases between them. The CDR3 DNA reads as TGTGCCTGGAGTGGTAACTGGCAGACACAAGAGACCCAGTACTTC. This gives the protein CAWSGNWQTQETQYF.

The chain is built from TRBV4-1 and TRBJ2-7; TRBD2 matches at 8 bases. Germline V gives CDR1 MGHRA, CDR2 YSYEKL. The length of the CDR3 is 16 residues. J was trimmed by 2 bases and V by 0 bases; bases with no gene match: 6. CDR3 nucleotides: TGCGCCAGCAGCCAAGAGGCTAGCGGGCATACCTACGAGCAGTACTTC. It is translated as CASSQEASGHTYEQYF.

A few counts support this clonotype. This sequence joins TRBV10-3 and TRBJ2-1; TRBD2 might be the D (5 bases). The germline gives CDR1 ENHRY, CDR2 SYGVKD. Trimming left V 0 bases short and J 0 bases short, with 9 bases between. The CDR3 is 16 amino acids. The CDR3 coding sequence is TGTGCCATCAGTGAGTCGGCGGGTAGCTCCTACAATGAGCAGTTCTTC. It translates to CAISESAGSSYNEQFF.

Here the CDR3 reads CASTGADYGYTF. For the CDR3, the DNA is TGTGCCAGCACGGGGGCGGACTATGGCTACACCTTC. The genes are TRBV6-6 and TRBJ1-2, with D possibly TRBD1 on 6 matching bases. CDR3 size: 12 residues. CDR1 is MNHNY and CDR2 is SVGAGI in the germline V gene (reference sequence). V was trimmed by 7 bases and J by 3 bases, leaving 9 bases between them.

The gene calls are TRBV20-1 and TRBJ2-7, with 11 bases lining up with TRBD2. The ends lost 5 bases at V and 0 bases at J; junction bases unmatched: 6. CDR1 DFQATT and CDR2 SNEGSKA come from the germline V gene (reference sequence). CDR3 length: 15 residues. The chain's CDR3 is CSAVGTSGTSYEQYF. CDR3 coding DNA: TGCAGTGCTGTCGGGACTAGCGGAACCTCCTACGAGCAGTACTTC.

This clonotype was counted between two and nine times. This rearrangement joins TRBV24-1 to TRBJ2-3; tentatively, D is TRBD1 (5 bases). Germline V gene data show CDR1 as KGHDR and CDR2 as SFDVKD. The CDR3 is 17 residues long. The V end lost 6 bases, the J end lost 0 bases, and 18 bases lay between the germline ends. The CDR3 DNA sequence: TGTGCCACCAGTCCGACAGCTAACGACCGCAGCACAGATACGCAGTATTTT. Translation: CATSPTANDRSTDTQYF.

The gene calls are TRBV16 and TRBJ1-2, with unresolved D. There are 13 residues in the CDR3. Germline V gene lookup returns CDR1 KGHSY and CDR2 FQNENV. V lost 0 bases, J lost 5 bases, and 7 bases lay in between. CDR3 region: CASSQSLGYGYTF. CDR3 coding DNA: TGTGCCAGCAGCCAATCGCTGGGATATGGCTACACCTTC.

This sequence joins TRBV28 and TRBJ1-5; 9 nucleotides match TRBD1. From germline, CDR1 is MDHEN and CDR2 SYDVKM. This CDR3 is 13 amino acids long. CDR3 DNA sequence: TGTGCAGCGGGACAGGGAAGCAATCAGCCCCAGCATTTT. Translation gives CAAGQGSNQPQHF.

In its sample, this clonotype was seen many times. The chain recombines TRBV13 with TRBJ2-7, with D tentatively TRBD2 (5 bases). The CDR3 spans 11 residues. The germline V gene encodes CDR1 PRHDT and CDR2 FYEKMQ (reference sequence). The V and J ends lost 8 bases and 0 bases respectively, with 5 bases between them. The CDR3 protein is CASGSSYEQYF. In DNA, the CDR3 is TGTGCCAGCGGGAGCTCCTACGAGCAGTACTTC.

V gene TRBV12-3 or TRBV12-4 combines with J gene TRBJ2-1, with TRBD2 as a possible D gene (5 bases). The CDR3 is made up of 14 amino acids. V was clipped by 4 bases and J by 3 bases, with 10 bases between them. CDR3 residues: CASSWETSYNEQFF. The CDR3 region has the DNA TGTGCCAGCAGTTGGGAAACTAGCTACAATGAGCAGTTCTTC.

CDR3 nucleotide sequence: TGTGCCAGCAGTCTCCGGGACAGCAGGAATTCACCCCTCCACTTT. Protein: CASSLRDSRNSPLHF. V usage is TRBV12-3 or TRBV12-4 and J usage is TRBJ1-6; TRBD1 agrees at 7 bases. Losses at the gene ends were 5 bases for V and 7 bases for J; bases not matched to a gene: 8. This CDR3 is 15 amino acids long.

The chain combines TRBV28 with TRBJ1-2; D not resolved. Germline V gene sequence: CDR1 MDHEN, CDR2 SYDVKM. The CDR3 extends over 14 amino acids. The V gene lost 6 bases and the J gene lost 4 bases, with 15 bases spanning the gap. The CDR3 region is CASRFEVRTYGYTF. The CDR3, as DNA: TGTGCCAGCAGGTTCGAGGTACGGACCTATGGCTACACCTTC.

This clonotype was seen a handful of times. V usage is TRBV5-1 and J usage is TRBJ2-7, with no clear D. CDR1 is SGHRS, CDR2 YFSETQ, per germline. The CDR3 is 15 amino acids. Trimming removed 4 bases from V and 0 bases from J, with 14 bases in between. The CDR3 region is CASSPLPDFSYEQYF. The CDR3 coding sequence is TGCGCCAGCAGCCCACTTCCCGACTTCTCCTACGAGCAGTACTTC.

This clonotype has just a few counts. This chain joins TRBV19 and TRBJ2-7; D not certain. V gave up 9 bases and J gave up 1 base, with 19 bases separating them. Germline V gives CDR1 LNHDA, CDR2 SQIVND (reference sequence). The CDR3 spans 15 residues. The DNA for the CDR3 is TGTGCCAGCAAGTTCGGCTTCTCGGAGTCCTACGAGCAGTACTTC. Translating it yields CASKFGFSESYEQYF.

This clonotype was observed a few times. The chain has TRBV3-1 and TRBJ2-3; D is unresolved. CDR1 is LGHDT and CDR2 is YNNKEL in the germline V gene (reference sequence). The V end was cut by 4 bases, the J end by 0 bases, with 8 bases between. The CDR3 contains 14 residues. In DNA form, the CDR3 reads TGTGCCAGCAGCCTTTCTATGAGCACAGATACGCAGTATTTT. This sequence encodes CASSLSMSTDTQYF.

The CDR3 region has the DNA TGCGCCAGCAGCCAAGATCCCCTAGCGGGGGGACTCTCCTACAATGAGCAGTTCTTC. Its translation is CASSQDPLAGGLSYNEQFF. This chain connects TRBV4-1 to TRBJ2-1, with 11 nucleotides matching TRBD2. Germline CDR1 is MGHRA and CDR2 is YSYEKL. Trimming at V came to 0 bases and at J to 0 bases, leaving 7 bases not matched to a gene. CDR3 length equals 19 residues.